This TCR beta chain was retrieved from a study of blood T cell repertoires in COVID-19. Study-level information: COVID-19 samples from acute and convalescent phases originated in the United States, Italy and Spain. In each case, the material was cDNA or gDNA derived from T cells, B-cell-depleted T cells, or PBMCs.

Assay: immunoSEQ multiplex PCR; the TCRdb copy retains only in-frame clones and omits some. The repertoire holds some 370,000 clones, with almost 90% as singletons. The V end lost 0 bases, the J end lost 1 base, and 22 bases lay between the germline ends. Germline V gene data show CDR1 as SGDLS and CDR2 as YYNGEE. This CDR3 has 19 amino acids. The TCR was taken from a man aged 18 to 35 with active or convalescent COVID-19. V and J are TRBV9 and TRBJ1-1, with a possible D match to TRBD1 (6 bases). The sequenced sample consisted of peripheral blood. CDR3 coding DNA: TGTGCCAGCAGCGTAGGGTTTATCAGCGGGGGCGCGGGGAACACTGAAGCTTTCTTT. It translates to CASSVGFISGGAGNTEAFF.